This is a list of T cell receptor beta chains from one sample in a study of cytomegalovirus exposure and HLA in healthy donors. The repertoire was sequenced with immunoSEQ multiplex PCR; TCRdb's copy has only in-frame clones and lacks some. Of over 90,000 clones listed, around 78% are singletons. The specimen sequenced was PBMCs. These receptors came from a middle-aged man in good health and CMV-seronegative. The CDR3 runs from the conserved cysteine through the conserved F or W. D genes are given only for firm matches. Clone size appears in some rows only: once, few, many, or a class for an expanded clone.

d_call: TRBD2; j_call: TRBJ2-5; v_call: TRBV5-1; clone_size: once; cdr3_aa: CASSLALVGGAETQYF; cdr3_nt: TGCGCCAGCAGCTTGGCCCTTGTCGGGGGGGCGGAGACCCAGTACTTC
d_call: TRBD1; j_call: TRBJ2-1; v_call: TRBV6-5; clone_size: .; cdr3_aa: CASSSGTGVNEQFF; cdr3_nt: TGTGCCAGCAGTTCCGGGACAGGGGTGAATGAGCAGTTCTTC
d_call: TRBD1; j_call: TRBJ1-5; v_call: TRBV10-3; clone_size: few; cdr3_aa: CATNLTGYSNQPQHF; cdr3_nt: TGTGCCACCAATCTGACAGGGTATAGCAATCAGCCCCAGCATTTT
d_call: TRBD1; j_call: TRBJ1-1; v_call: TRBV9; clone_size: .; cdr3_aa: CASSLGSGQGAMGTEAFF; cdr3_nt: TGTGCCAGCAGCCTTGGTTCGGGACAGGGGGCAATGGGCACTGAAGCTTTCTTT
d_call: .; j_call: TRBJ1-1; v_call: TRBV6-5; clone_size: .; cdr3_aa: CASSYVRGNTEAFF; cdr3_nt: TGTGCCAGCAGTTACGTAAGGGGGAACACTGAAGCTTTCTTT
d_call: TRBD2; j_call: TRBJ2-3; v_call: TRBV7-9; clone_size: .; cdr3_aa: CASSPGVTSGTDTQYF; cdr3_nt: TGTGCCAGCAGCCCCGGGGTGACTAGCGGAACAGATACGCAGTATTTT
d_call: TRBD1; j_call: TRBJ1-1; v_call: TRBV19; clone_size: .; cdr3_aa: CASRQGQGNTEAFF; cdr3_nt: TGTGCCAGTAGACAGGGGCAGGGGAACACTGAAGCTTTCTTT
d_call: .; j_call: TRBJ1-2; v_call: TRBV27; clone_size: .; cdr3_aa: CASSPIQILDKGLGYGYTF; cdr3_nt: TGTGCCAGCAGTCCCATCCAAATCCTAGACAAGGGGCTCGGCTATGGCTACACCTTC
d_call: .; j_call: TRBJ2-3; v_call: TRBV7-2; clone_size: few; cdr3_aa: CASSYYGSTDTQYF; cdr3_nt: TGTGCCAGCAGCTACTACGGCAGCACAGATACGCAGTATTTT
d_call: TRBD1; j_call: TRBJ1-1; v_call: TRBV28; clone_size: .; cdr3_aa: CASSFLQGGNTEAFF; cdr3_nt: TGTGCCAGCAGTTTCTTACAGGGGGGGAACACTGAAGCTTTCTTT
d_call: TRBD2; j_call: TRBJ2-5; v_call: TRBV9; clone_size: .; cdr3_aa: CASSTNHLAGVETQYF; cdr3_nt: TGTGCCAGCAGCACTAACCATCTAGCGGGGGTTGAGACCCAGTACTTC
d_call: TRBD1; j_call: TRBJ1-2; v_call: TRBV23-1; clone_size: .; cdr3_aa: CASSQPQGVGNYGYTF; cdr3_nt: TGCGCCAGCAGTCAACCACAGGGGGTTGGTAACTATGGCTACACCTTC
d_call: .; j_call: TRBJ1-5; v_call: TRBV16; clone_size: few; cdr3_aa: CASSRGPGSNQPQHF; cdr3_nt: TGTGCCAGCAGCCGGGGGCCTGGGAGCAATCAGCCCCAGCATTTT
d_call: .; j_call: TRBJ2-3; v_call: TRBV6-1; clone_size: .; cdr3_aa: CASSEALNRGTDTQYF; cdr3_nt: TGTGCCAGCAGTGAAGCGCTTAACAGGGGCACAGATACGCAGTATTTT
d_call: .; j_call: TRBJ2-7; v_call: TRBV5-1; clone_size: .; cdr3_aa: CASSFEGLSSYEQYF; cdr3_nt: TGCGCCAGCAGCTTTGAGGGCTTGAGCTCCTACGAGCAGTACTTC
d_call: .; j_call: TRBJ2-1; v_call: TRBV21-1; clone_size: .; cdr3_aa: CASSWGVVSYNEQFF; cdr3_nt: TGTGCCAGCAGTTGGGGGGTAGTGTCCTACAATGAGCAGTTCTTC
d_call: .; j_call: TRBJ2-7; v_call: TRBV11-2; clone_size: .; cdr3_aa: CASSLAVYEQYF; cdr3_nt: TGTGCCAGCAGCTTAGCTGTCTACGAGCAGTACTTC
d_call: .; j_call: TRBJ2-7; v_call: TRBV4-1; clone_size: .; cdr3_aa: CASSPHLLPRVLKAYEQYF; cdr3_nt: TGCGCCAGCAGCCCCCACCTGTTACCCAGGGTCCTCAAAGCCTACGAGCAGTACTTC
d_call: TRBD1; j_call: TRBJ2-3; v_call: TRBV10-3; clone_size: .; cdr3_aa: CAISAGTGTGAPDTQYF; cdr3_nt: TGTGCCATCAGTGCGGGGACCGGGACAGGGGCCCCAGATACGCAGTATTTT
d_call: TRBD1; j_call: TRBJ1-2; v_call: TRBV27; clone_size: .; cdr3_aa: CASSAKQGPNYGYTF; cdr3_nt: TGTGCCAGCAGTGCTAAACAGGGGCCTAACTATGGCTACACCTTC
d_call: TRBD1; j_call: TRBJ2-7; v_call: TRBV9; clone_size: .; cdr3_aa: CASSLGTGSGEQYF; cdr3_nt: TGTGCCAGCAGCCTCGGGACAGGGTCAGGGGAGCAGTACTTC
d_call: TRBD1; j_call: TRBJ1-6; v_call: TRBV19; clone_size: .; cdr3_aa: CATRQGEYNSPLHF; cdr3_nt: TGTGCCACGCGGCAGGGGGAATATAATTCACCCCTCCACTTT
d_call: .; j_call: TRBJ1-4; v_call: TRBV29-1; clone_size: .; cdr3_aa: CSVGTIGRGNEKLFF; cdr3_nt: TGCAGCGTTGGGACCATTGGGAGGGGAAATGAAAAACTGTTTTTT
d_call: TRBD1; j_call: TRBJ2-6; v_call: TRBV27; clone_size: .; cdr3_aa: CASSLSPATGAPPSGANVLTF; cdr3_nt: TGTGCCAGCAGTTTATCGCCAGCAACAGGGGCCCCCCCCTCTGGGGCCAACGTCCTGACTTTC
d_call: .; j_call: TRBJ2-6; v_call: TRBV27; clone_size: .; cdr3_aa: CASQALSGANVLTF; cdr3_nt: TGTGCCAGTCAAGCCCTCTCTGGGGCCAACGTCCTGACTTTC
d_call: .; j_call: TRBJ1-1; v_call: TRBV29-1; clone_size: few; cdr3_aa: CSVELGENTEAFF; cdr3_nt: TGCAGCGTTGAATTAGGAGAGAACACTGAAGCTTTCTTT
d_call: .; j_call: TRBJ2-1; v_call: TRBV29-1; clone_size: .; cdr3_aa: CSVEPGGRNQQFF; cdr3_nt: TGCAGCGTTGAACCCGGGGGGCGGAATCAGCAGTTCTTC
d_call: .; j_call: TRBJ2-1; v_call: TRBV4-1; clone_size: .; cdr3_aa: CASSQDDLGAGLNEQFF; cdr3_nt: TGCGCCAGCAGCCAAGACGATCTAGGGGCAGGGCTCAATGAGCAGTTCTTC
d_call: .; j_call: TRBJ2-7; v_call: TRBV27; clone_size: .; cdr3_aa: CASSFGAGIYYEQYF; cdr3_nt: TGTGCCAGCAGTTTTGGGGCAGGGATATATTACGAGCAGTACTTC
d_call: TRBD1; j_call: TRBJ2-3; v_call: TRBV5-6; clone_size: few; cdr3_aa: CASSGQGAVYSDTQYF; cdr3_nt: TGTGCCAGCAGCGGACAGGGGGCAGTTTATTCAGATACGCAGTATTTT
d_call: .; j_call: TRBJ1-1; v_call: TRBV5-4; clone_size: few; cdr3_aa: CASREGMNTEAFF; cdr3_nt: TGTGCCAGCAGGGAGGGTATGAACACTGAAGCTTTCTTT
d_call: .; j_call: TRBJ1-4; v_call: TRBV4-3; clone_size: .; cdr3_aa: CASSQEPGSDEKLFF; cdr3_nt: TGCGCCAGCAGCCAAGAACCCGGGAGCGATGAAAAACTGTTTTTT
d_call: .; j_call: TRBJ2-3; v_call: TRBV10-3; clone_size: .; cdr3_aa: CAISESSSGPSTDTQYF; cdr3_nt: TGTGCCATCAGTGAGTCCAGCAGCGGGCCTAGCACAGATACGCAGTATTTT
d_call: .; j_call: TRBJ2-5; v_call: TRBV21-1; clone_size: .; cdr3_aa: CARGGAGLAFSRTQYF; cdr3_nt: TGTGCCCGGGGGGGGGCGGGACTAGCGTTTTCACGGACCCAGTACTTC
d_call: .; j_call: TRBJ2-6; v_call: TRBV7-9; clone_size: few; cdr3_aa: CASSGASALSGANVLTF; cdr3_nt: TGTGCCAGCTCTGGGGCTTCCGCTCTCTCTGGGGCCAACGTCCTGACTTTC
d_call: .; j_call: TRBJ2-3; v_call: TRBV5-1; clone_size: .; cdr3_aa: CASSLENRVADTQYF; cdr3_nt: TGCGCCAGCAGCTTGGAGAACAGGGTGGCAGATACGCAGTATTTT
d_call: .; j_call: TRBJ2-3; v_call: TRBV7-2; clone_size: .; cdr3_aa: CASSLVGRSFTDTQYF; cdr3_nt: TGTGCCAGCAGCTTAGTCGGCAGGTCATTCACAGATACGCAGTATTTT
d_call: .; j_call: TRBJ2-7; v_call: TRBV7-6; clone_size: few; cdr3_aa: CASSFAPSDEQYF; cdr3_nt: TGTGCCAGCAGCTTTGCCCCCAGCGACGAGCAGTACTTC
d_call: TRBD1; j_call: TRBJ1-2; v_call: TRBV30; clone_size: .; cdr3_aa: CAWSAGTGPTF; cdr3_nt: TGTGCCTGGAGTGCCGGGACAGGGCCCACCTTC
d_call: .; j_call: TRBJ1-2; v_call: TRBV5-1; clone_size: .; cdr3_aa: CASSLNGYTANF; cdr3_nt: TGCGCCAGCAGCCTCAACGGGTACACCGCGAACTTC
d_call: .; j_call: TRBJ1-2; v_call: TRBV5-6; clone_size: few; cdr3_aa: CASNPREGGYTF; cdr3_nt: TGTGCCAGCAACCCCAGGGAAGGTGGCTACACCTTC
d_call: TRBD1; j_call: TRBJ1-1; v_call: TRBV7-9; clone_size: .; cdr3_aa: CASSLGINRQGPNTEAFF; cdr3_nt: TGTGCCAGCAGCTTAGGCATCAATAGACAGGGGCCGAACACTGAAGCTTTCTTT
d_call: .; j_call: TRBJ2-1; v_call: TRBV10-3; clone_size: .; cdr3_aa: CAISESLAHEQFF; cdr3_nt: TGTGCCATCAGTGAGTCTTTAGCGCATGAGCAGTTCTTC
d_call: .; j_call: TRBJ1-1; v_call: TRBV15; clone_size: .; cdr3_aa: CATSSNRAPPEAFF; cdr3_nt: TGTGCCACCAGCAGCAACAGGGCCCCACCTGAAGCTTTCTTT
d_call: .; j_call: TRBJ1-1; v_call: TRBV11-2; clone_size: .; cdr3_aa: CASSPPTWYTEAFF; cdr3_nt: TGTGCCAGCAGCCCCCCAACTTGGTACACTGAAGCTTTCTTT
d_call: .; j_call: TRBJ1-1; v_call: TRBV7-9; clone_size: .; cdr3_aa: CASSRRREMTENTEAFF; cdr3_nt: TGTGCCAGCAGCAGAAGGAGAGAAATGACAGAGAACACTGAAGCTTTCTTT
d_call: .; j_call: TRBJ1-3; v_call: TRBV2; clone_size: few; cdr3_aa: CASSGDGGTGNTIYF; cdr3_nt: TGTGCCAGCAGCGGGGACGGAGGGACTGGGAACACCATATATTTT
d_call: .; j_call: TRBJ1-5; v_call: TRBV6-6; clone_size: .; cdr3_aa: CASNTQVSANQPQHF; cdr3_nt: TGTGCCAGCAACACACAGGTCTCGGCTAATCAGCCCCAGCATTTT
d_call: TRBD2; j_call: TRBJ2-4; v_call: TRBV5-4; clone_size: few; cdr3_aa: CASSFFQRGGRSIQYF; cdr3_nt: TGTGCCAGCAGCTTTTTCCAGCGGGGGGGCCGGAGCATTCAGTACTTC
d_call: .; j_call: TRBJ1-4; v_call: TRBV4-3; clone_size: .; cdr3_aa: CASSQGGIPTNEKLFF; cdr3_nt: TGCGCCAGCAGCCAAGGGGGCATTCCAACTAATGAAAAACTGTTTTTT
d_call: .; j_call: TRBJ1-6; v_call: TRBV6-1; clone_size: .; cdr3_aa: CASSDRDNSPLHF; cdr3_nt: TGTGCCAGCAGTGACAGGGATAATTCACCCCTCCACTTT
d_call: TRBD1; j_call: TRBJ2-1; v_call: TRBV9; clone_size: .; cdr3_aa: CASSVGLGQGSYNEQFF; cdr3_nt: TGTGCCAGCAGCGTAGGATTGGGACAGGGTTCCTACAATGAGCAGTTCTTC
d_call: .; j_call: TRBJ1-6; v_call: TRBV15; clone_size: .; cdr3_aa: CATSRDHRGNSPLHF; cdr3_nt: TGTGCCACCAGCAGAGATCATAGGGGGAATTCACCCCTCCACTTT
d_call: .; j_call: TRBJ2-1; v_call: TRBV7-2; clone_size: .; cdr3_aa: CASSSLAGGYNEQFF; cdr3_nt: TGTGCCAGCAGCTCCCTAGCCGGGGGTTACAATGAGCAGTTCTTC
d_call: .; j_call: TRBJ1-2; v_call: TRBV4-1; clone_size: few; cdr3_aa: CASSQDRAGGPRGGTF; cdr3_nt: TGCGCCAGCAGCCAAGATCGTGCGGGGGGCCCTAGGGGGGGCACCTTC
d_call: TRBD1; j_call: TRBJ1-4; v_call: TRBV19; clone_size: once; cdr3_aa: CATTRTGGEGEKLFF; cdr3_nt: TGTGCTACGACGCGAACAGGGGGGGAAGGTGAAAAACTGTTTTTT
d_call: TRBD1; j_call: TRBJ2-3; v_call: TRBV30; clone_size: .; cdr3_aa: CAWRRGREGTDTQYF; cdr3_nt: TGTGCCTGGAGAAGGGGGCGAGAAGGGACAGATACGCAGTATTTT
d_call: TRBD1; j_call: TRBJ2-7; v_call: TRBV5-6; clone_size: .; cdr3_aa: CASSFDRDSSYEQYF; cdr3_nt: TGTGCCAGCAGCTTCGACCGGGACAGCTCCTACGAGCAGTACTTC
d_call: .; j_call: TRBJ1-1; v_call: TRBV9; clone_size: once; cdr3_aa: CASSDPLGVNTEAFF; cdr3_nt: TGTGCCAGCAGCGACCCCCTAGGGGTGAACACTGAAGCTTTCTTT